The rows below give T cell receptor beta chains drawn from one sample of a study of T cells in Graves' hyperthyroidism and ophthalmopathy. Each CDR3 protein is one row after TCRdb ran MiXCR on the multiplex PCR reads. The sample has some 98,000 distinct CDR3 sequences, 35% to 50% seen once. Sequencing was performed on peripheral blood or thyroid tissue (not recorded which). These receptor sequences come from a woman younger than 45 with Graves' hyperthyroidism. CDR3s include the opening cysteine and the closing phenylalanine or tryptophan. A D gene is named only where the DNA matches it firmly. Some rows have no size entry. The others give once, few or many, or a class for an expanded clone.

TRBV5-5,TRBJ1-5,16,NA,many,CASSLQLGATQEPQHF,TGTGCCAGCAGCTTGCAACTGGGAGCCACCCAGGAGCCCCAGCATTTT
TRBV15,TRBJ2-2,15,TRBD2,NA,CATSRNTGGTGELFF,TGTGCCACCAGCAGGAACACGGGGGGCACCGGGGAGCTGTTTTTT
TRBV2,TRBJ2-2,16,TRBD2,NA,CASMASGRANTGELSF,TGTGCCAGCATGGCTAGCGGGAGAGCGAACACCGGGGAGCTGTCTTTT
TRBV28,TRBJ2-2,16,NA,few,CASITTVVLGTGELFF,TGTGCCAGCATTACAACGGTCGTATTGGGCACCGGGGAGCTGTTTTTT
TRBV2,TRBJ2-5,12,NA,NA,CASLGLGETQYF,TGTGCCAGCCTAGGGTTGGGGGAGACCCAGTACTTC
TRBV20-1,TRBJ1-5,16,TRBD1,many,CSASGGDRGKGQPQHF,TGCAGTGCTAGCGGGGGTGACAGGGGAAAAGGCCAGCCCCAGCATTTT
TRBV30,TRBJ1-3,14,NA,many,CAWAGIYSGNTIYF,TGTGCCTGGGCCGGGATCTACTCTGGAAACACCATATATTTT
TRBV5-1,TRBJ2-7,14,TRBD1,NA,CASSRSGGSREQYF,TGCGCCAGCAGCAGGTCAGGGGGATCGAGGGAGCAGTACTTC
TRBV27,TRBJ2-7,13,NA,many,CASSFRLDYEQYF,TGTGCCAGCAGTTTTCGCCTGGACTACGAGCAGTACTTC
TRBV5-1,TRBJ2-5,13,NA,NA,CASNLGGSETQYF,TGTGCCAGCAACCTGGGGGGCTCAGAGACCCAGTACTTC
TRBV24-1,TRBJ2-5,14,TRBD1,many,CATSDTVTGETQYF,TGTGCCACCAGTGATACCGTGACAGGGGAGACCCAGTACTTC